This T cell receptor beta chain is drawn from a study of cytomegalovirus exposure and HLA in healthy donors. Looking at the study overall: Within an early data release were tens of millions of unique TCRs drawn from HLA-typed donors.

PCR used 60 Vbeta primers and 13 Jbeta primers. The assay was immunoSEQ multiplex PCR, and TCRdb's table has in-frame clones only and misses some. The top ten hold roughly 2% of the sample, which has 130,000 to 150,000 clones, over 75% seen once. This clone was seen a handful of times. V lost 7 bases to trimming and J lost 2 bases, with 16 bases between them. The CDR3 contains 14 residues. The germline CDR1 and CDR2 sequences are SGHNT and YYREEE (reference sequence). The genes are TRBV5-4 and TRBJ2-7, with D possibly being TRBD2 (6 bases). The receptor was derived from a man aged 25 to 45 in good health and CMV-seronegative. Sequencing was carried out using PBMCs. Here the CDR3 DNA reads TGTGCCAGCTCTGGAGGGACTGGGCCCTACGAGCAGTACTTC. This codes for CASSGGTGPYEQYF.